This T cell receptor beta chain emerged from a study of T-cell memory formation after mild COVID-19. Broader study findings: Of the contracting clones, CD4+ ones lay mainly in CM and EM, and CD8+ ones in EMRA. Researchers found some responding clones in pre-infection memory, a sign that cross-reactive memory joined.

CDR1 and CDR2 (germline): LGHDT, YNNKEL (reference sequence). V lost 5 bases and J 5 bases, leaving 13 bases between the germline ends. The CDR3 has 15 amino acids. As regards this clonotype: Its antigen is not identified.

5'RACE with constant-segment primers yielded barcoded, UMI-tagged TCR alpha and TCR beta cDNA libraries. TCRdb used MiXCR to reprocess the 5' RACE reads, holding one entry per CDR3 protein. This table has approximately 210,000 distinct CDR3 sequences, 10% to 13% appearing once. The sequenced sample consisted of PBMCs or a T cell subset sorted from them (not recorded which). This receptor was taken from a man between 18 and 35 years old who had mild COVID-19 (a few samples of this study predate the infection). Cell type and time point are not known. The V gene is TRBV3-1, the J gene TRBJ1-6; weak D call: TRBD1 (5 bases). CDR3 in amino acids: CASSAGASNNSPLHF. The CDR3 nucleotides read TGTGCCAGCAGCGCCGGGGCATCCAATAATTCACCCCTCCACTTT.